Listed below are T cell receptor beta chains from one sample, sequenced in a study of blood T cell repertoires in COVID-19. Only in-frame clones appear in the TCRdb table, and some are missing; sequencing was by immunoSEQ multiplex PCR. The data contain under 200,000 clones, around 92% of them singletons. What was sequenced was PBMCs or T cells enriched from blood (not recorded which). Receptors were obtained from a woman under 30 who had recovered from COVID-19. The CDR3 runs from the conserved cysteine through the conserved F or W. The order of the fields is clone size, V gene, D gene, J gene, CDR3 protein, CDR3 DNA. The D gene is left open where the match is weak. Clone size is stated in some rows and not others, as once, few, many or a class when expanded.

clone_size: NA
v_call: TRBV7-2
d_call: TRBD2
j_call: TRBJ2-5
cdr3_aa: CASSPGLAGALQETQYF
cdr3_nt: TGTGCCAGCAGCCCGGGACTAGCGGGGGCCCTACAAGAGACCCAGTACTTC

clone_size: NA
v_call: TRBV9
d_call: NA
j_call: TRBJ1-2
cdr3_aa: CASSVEAGSGYGYTF
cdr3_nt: TGTGCCAGCAGCGTAGAGGCAGGGTCGGGCTATGGCTACACCTTC

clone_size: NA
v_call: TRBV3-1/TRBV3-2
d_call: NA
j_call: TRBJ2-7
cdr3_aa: CASSQDFEQYF
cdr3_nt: TGTGCCAGCAGCCAAGACTTCGAGCAGTACTTC

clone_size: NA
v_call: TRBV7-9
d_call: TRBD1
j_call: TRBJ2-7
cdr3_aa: CASSIGQGDYEQYF
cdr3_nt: TGTGCCAGCAGCATCGGACAGGGTGACTACGAGCAGTACTTC

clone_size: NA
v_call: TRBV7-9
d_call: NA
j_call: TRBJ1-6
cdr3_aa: CASSQTDLLHNSPLHF
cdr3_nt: TGTGCCAGCAGCCAGACAGACTTGTTACATAATTCACCCCTCCACTTT

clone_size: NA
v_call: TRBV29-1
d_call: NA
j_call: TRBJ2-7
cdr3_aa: CSVRNSGDYEQYF
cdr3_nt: TGCAGCGTACGCAACTCAGGGGACTACGAGCAGTACTTC

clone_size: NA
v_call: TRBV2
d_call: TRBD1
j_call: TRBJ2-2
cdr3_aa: CASRVAGGRTGELFF
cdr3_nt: TGTGCCAGCAGGGTAGCAGGGGGCCGCACCGGGGAGCTGTTTTTT

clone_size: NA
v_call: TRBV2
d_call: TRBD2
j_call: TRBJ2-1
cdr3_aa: CASSGTSGLNEQFF
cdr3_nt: TGTGCCAGCAGTGGGACTAGCGGGCTCAATGAGCAGTTCTTC

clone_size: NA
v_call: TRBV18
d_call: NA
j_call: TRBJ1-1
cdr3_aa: CASSPPESTAFF
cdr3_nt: TGTGCCAGCTCACCACCGGAGTCCACGGCTTTCTTT

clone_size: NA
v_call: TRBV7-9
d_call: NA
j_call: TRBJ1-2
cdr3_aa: CASSLDMRAQNYGYTF
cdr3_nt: TGTGCCAGCAGCTTAGATATGAGGGCTCAAAACTATGGCTACACCTTC

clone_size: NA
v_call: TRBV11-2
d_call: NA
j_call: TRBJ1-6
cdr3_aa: CASSNGQYSYNSPLHF
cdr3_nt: TGTGCCAGCAGCAACGGACAGTACTCCTATAATTCACCCCTCCACTTT

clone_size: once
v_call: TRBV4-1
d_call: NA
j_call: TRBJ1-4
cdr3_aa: CASSLPPGVELLSTNEKLFF
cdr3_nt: TGCGCCAGCAGCCTTCCCCCCGGGGTGGAACTTCTTTCAACTAATGAAAAACTGTTTTTT

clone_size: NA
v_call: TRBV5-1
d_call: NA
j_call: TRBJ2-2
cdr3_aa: CASSPTELVGELFF
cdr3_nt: TGCGCCAGCAGCCCTACTGAACTAGTTGGGGAGCTGTTTTTT

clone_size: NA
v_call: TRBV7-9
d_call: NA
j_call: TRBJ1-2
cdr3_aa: CASSLFAGGYTF
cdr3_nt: TGTGCCAGCAGCTTATTTGCAGGTGGCTACACCTTC

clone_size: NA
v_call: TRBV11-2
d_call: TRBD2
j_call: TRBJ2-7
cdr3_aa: CASSLRGGPSTYEQYF
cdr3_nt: TGTGCCAGCAGCTTGCGCGGGGGACCTTCGACCTACGAGCAGTACTTC

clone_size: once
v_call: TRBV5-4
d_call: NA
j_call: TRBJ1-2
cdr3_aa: CASSLSDLRGGYTF
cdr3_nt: TGTGCCAGCAGCTTGTCAGACCTACGGGGTGGCTACACCTTC

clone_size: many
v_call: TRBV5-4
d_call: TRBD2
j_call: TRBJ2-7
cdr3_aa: CASSLTSGGAEQYF
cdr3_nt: TGTGCCAGCAGCTTGACTAGCGGGGGGGCCGAGCAGTACTTC

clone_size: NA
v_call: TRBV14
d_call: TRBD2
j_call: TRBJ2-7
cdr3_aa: CASSQNKRGAPYEQYF
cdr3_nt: TGTGCCAGCAGCCAGAACAAGCGGGGGGCGCCGTACGAGCAGTACTTC

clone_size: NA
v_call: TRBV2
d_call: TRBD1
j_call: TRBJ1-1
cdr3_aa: CASSEGQLNTEAFF
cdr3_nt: TGTGCCAGCAGTGAGGGACAGTTGAACACTGAAGCTTTCTTT

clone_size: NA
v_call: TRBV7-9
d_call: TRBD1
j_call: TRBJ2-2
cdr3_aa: CASSPRTGRTGELFF
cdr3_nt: TGTGCCAGCAGCCCCAGGACAGGGCGTACCGGGGAGCTGTTTTTT

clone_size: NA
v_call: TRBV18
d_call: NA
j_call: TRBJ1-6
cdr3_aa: CASSPRGSSYNSPLHF
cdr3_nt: TGTGCCAGCTCACCAAGGGGAAGCTCCTATAATTCACCCCTCCACTTT

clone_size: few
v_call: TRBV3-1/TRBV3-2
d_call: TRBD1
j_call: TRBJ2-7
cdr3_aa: CASSQGVGDSSYEQYF
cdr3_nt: TGTGCCAGCAGCCAAGGAGTGGGGGACAGCTCCTACGAGCAGTACTTC

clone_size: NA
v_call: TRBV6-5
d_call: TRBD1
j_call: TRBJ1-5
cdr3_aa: CASTATGGSNQPQHF
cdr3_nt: TGTGCCAGCACCGCCACAGGGGGAAGCAATCAGCCCCAGCATTTT

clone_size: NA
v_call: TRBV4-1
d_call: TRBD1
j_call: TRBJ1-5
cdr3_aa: CASSHPGQERGQPQHF
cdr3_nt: TGCGCCAGCAGCCATCCGGGACAGGAAAGAGGTCAGCCCCAGCATTTT

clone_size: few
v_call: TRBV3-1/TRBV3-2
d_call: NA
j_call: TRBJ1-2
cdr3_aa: CASSSPGGDLPNYGYTF
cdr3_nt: TGTGCCAGCAGTTCACCGGGGGGGGACCTTCCTAACTATGGCTACACCTTC

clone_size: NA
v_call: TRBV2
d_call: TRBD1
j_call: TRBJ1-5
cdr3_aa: CASSGSRDRVRRQPQHF
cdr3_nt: TGTGCCAGCAGTGGTTCCCGGGACAGGGTACGGCGGCAGCCCCAGCATTTT

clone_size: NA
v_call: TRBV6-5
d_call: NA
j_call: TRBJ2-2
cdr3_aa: CASSRIAGELFF
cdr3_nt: TGTGCCAGCAGTCGTATCGCCGGGGAGCTGTTTTTT

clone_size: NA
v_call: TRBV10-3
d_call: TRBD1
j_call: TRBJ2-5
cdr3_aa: CAISEAGTGAQETQYF
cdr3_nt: TGTGCCATCAGTGAGGCGGGGACAGGGGCCCAAGAGACCCAGTACTTC

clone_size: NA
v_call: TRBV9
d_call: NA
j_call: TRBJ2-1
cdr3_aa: CASSVVANFHNEQFF
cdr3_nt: TGTGCCAGCAGCGTAGTAGCGAATTTCCACAATGAGCAGTTCTTC

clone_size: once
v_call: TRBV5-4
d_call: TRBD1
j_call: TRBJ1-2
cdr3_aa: CASSLGGQGLLGGYTF
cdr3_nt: TGTGCCAGCAGCTTGGGGGGACAGGGCCTCTTAGGAGGCTACACCTTC

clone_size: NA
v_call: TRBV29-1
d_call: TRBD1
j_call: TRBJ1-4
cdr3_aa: CSGGTGEKLFF
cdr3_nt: TGCAGCGGTGGGACAGGCGAAAAACTGTTTTTT

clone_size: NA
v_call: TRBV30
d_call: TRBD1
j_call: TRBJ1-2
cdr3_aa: CAWKPGGSNYGYTF
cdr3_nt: TGTGCCTGGAAACCAGGGGGGTCTAACTATGGCTACACCTTC

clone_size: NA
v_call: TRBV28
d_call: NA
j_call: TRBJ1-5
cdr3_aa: CAAGLGSNQPQHF
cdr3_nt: TGTGCCGCCGGACTGGGGAGCAATCAGCCCCAGCATTTT

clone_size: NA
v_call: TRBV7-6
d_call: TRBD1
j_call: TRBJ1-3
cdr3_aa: CASSFKGGLGNTIYF
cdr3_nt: TGTGCCAGCAGCTTCAAAGGGGGCCTTGGAAACACCATATATTTT

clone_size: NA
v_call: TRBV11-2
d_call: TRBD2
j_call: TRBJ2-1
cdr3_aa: CASSFLWGGNTEQFF
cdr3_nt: TGTGCCAGCAGCTTCTTGTGGGGGGGGAATACTGAGCAGTTCTTC

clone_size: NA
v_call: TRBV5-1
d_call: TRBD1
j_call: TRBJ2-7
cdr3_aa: CASSKTGGRSEQYF
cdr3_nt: TGCGCCAGCAGCAAGACAGGGGGCAGGAGCGAGCAGTACTTC

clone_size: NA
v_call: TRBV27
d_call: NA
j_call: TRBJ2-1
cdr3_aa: CASSLYYPLAQYNEQFF
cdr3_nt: TGTGCCAGCAGTTTATATTACCCCCTAGCGCAATACAATGAGCAGTTCTTC

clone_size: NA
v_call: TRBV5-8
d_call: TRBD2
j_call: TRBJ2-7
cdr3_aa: CASSTPGTSGGTQYF
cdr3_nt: TGTGCCAGCAGCACTCCCGGGACTAGCGGGGGTACGCAGTACTTC

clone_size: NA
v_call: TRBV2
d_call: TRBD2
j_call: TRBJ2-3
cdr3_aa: CASSDPLARRTDTQYF
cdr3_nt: TGTGCCAGCAGTGACCCACTAGCGCGGAGAACAGATACGCAGTATTTT